Presented here are 25 T cell receptor beta chains from one specimen sequenced in a study of spatial heterogeneity in lung cancer. One entry per CDR3 protein results from TCRdb running MiXCR on the 5' RACE reads. The sample consists of about 70,000 distinct CDR3 sequences, 8% to 10% of them appearing once. Noted time point: blood at routine non-recurrence follow-up after resection. Sequencing was performed on PBMCs, taken at follow-up. These receptors all come from a female donor with early-stage non-small cell lung cancer.

This clonotype was observed at least ten times. The chain couples TRBV7-6 to TRBJ1-6; 7 nucleotides line up with TRBD1. Germline-derived CDR1 and CDR2 are SGHVS and FNYEAQ. This CDR3 region has 16 residues. V gave up 5 bases and J gave up 10 bases; unmatched junction bases: 14. CDR3 in amino acids: CASSPQPQGIGSPLHF. In DNA form, the CDR3 reads TGTGCCAGCAGCCCGCAACCACAGGGGATCGGGTCACCCCTCCACTTT.

Many counts were recorded for this clonotype. The chain combines TRBV24-1 with TRBJ2-3, with a weak D call TRBD2 (5 bases). The germline CDR1 and CDR2 sequences are KGHDR and SFDVKD. V was trimmed by 5 bases and J by 0 bases, leaving 8 bases between them. This CDR3 has 14 amino acids. The CDR3 DNA reads as TGTGCCACCAGTGCAAGCGGTAGCACAGATACGCAGTATTTT. Translated: CATSASGSTDTQYF.

Many counts were recorded for this clonotype. The chain carries TRBV6-5 and TRBJ2-1; D uncertain. Trimming took off 6 bases at V and 0 bases at J, with 12 bases between the two ends. CDR3 length: 15 residues. CDR1 and CDR2 from the germline V gene are MNHEY and SVGAGI. The CDR3 here is CASSYGRSSYNEQFF. CDR3 nucleotide sequence: TGTGCCAGCAGCTATGGGCGGAGCTCCTACAATGAGCAGTTCTTC.

This clonotype came up many times. The genes are TRBV6-5 and TRBJ2-7, with a possible D match to TRBD1 (6 bases). V lost 4 bases to trimming and J lost 3 bases, with 13 bases between them. Per the germline V gene, CDR1 is MNHEY and CDR2 is SVGAGI. The CDR3 has 14 residues. CDR3 in amino acids: CASSFGQTHYEQYF. The CDR3, as DNA: TGTGCCAGCAGTTTCGGACAGACCCACTACGAGCAGTACTTC.

This clonotype was seen ten or more times. The chain uses TRBV5-1 and TRBJ2-7; 8 nucleotides agree with TRBD1. The CDR3 sequence is 14 residues long. V dropped 4 bases and J dropped 5; count of bases not matched to a gene: 8. Per the germline V gene, CDR1 is SGHRS and CDR2 is YFSETQ. The CDR3 loop reads CASSPGQGFDEQYF. Here the CDR3 DNA reads TGCGCCAGCAGCCCCGGACAGGGTTTCGACGAGCAGTACTTC.

This clonotype is labeled medium-sized. J is TRBJ2-7 and V is TRBV20-1; a weak D match, TRBD2 (6 bases). The length of the CDR3 is 15 residues. Trimming shortened V by 5 bases and J by 5 bases, and 22 bases separated the two germline ends. CDR1 and CDR2 (germline): DFQATT, SNEGSKA (reference sequence). The CDR3 loop reads CSARSRDWYENEQYF. CDR3 DNA: TGCAGTGCTCGGTCCCGGGACTGGTACGAAAACGAGCAGTACTTC.

This clonotype has at least ten counts. V is TRBV24-1 and J is TRBJ2-2, with 7 bases identical to TRBD1. CDR3 length: 11 residues. CDR1 is KGHDR and CDR2 is SFDVKD in the germline V gene. J was trimmed by 6 bases and V by 9 bases; bases with no gene match: 0. The CDR3, as DNA: TGTGCCACCCAGGGGGCCGGGGAGCTGTTTTTT. Its translation: CATQGAGELFF.

The chain employs TRBV5-1 and TRBJ2-5, with no clear D. The length of the CDR3 is 11 residues. V was shortened by 0 bases and J by 10 bases, with 7 bases between the two germline ends. Germline CDR1 SGHRS, CDR2 YFSETQ. CDR3 sequence (DNA): TGCGCCAGCAGCTTGGTCGATCACCAGTACTTC. Encoded protein: CASSLVDHQYF.

Points on this clonotype: A read error may be the cause here, since a much bigger clone is one base away. This chain links TRBV5-1 with TRBJ2-2, with TRBD1 matching over 7 bases. Germline assignment: CDR1 SGHRS and CDR2 YFSETQ. The CDR3 is made up of 14 amino acids. The V segment lost 4 bases and the J segment 8 bases; nucleotides outside the gene matches: 8. In nucleotides, the CDR3 is TGCGCCAGCAGCCAACCAGACAGGGAAGGGGAGCTGTTTTTT. This translates into CASSQPDREGELFF. Combining the CDR3 with reference TRBV5-1 and TRBJ2-2 gives the whole variable domain KAGVTQTPRYLIKTRGQQVTLSCSPISGHRSVSWYQQTPGQGLQFLFEYFSETQRNKGNFPGRFSGRQFSNSRSEMNVSTLELGDSALYLCASSQPDREGELFFGEGSRLTVL.

In this sample, this clonotype turned up a few times. This may be a read error: a much more frequent sequence differs by one nucleotide. The chain is built from TRBV18 and TRBJ1-5; the D is unclear. The CDR3 covers 17 residues. Germline V gene lookup returns CDR1 KGHSH and CDR2 LQKENI. The CDR3 nucleotides read TGTGTCAGCTCAGAGGCACCATCGTATTATAGCAATCAGCCCCAGCATTTT. This sequence encodes CVSSEAPSYYSNQPQHF.

This chain connects TRBV7-3 to TRBJ2-2; either TRBD1 or TRBD2 may supply D (5 bases each). The CDR3 has 14 residues. V lost 3 bases and J 3 bases, leaving 8 bases between the germline ends. Germline lookup yields CDR1 SGHTA and CDR2 FQGTGA. CDR3 in DNA: TGTGCCAGCAGCTTTTTGGGGGACACCGGGGAGCTGTTTTTT. This translates into CASSFLGDTGELFF.

With respect to this clonotype: A much larger clonotype is one base distant, so this may be a read error. The chain uses TRBV20-1 and TRBJ2-4, with TRBD2 as a possible D gene (6 bases). From germline, CDR1 is DFQATT and CDR2 SNEGSKA (reference sequence). This CDR3 has 13 residues. V was trimmed by 5 bases and J by 6 bases, leaving 14 bases between them. CDR3 residues: CSAGLSGVNIQYF. The CDR3 DNA is TGCAGTGCTGGCCTTAGCGGTGTAAACATTCAGTACTTC.

This clonotype has a handful of counts. The genes are TRBV20-1 and TRBJ2-3; TRBD2 matches at 7 bases. V lost 3 bases to trimming and J lost 2 bases; unmatched junction nucleotides: 8. Germline V lookup: CDR1 DFQATT, CDR2 SNEGSKA (reference sequence). This CDR3 comprises 15 residues. The DNA of the CDR3 is TGCAGTGCTAGGAACTGGCGGGAGAACACAGATACGCAGTATTTT. It translates to CSARNWRENTDTQYF.

This clonotype was seen ten or more times. The rearrangement uses TRBV12-3 or TRBV12-4 and TRBJ2-6, with D hard to call. The V and J ends lost 5 bases and 0 bases respectively, with 8 bases between them. This CDR3 region has 15 residues. As DNA, the CDR3 is TGTGCCAGCAGTAGAGGTGTCTCTGGGGCCAACGTCCTGACTTTC. It specifies CASSRGVSGANVLTF.

This clonotype came up many times. V usage is TRBV10-2 and J usage is TRBJ2-1; D is unclear. Germline V gene lookup returns CDR1 WSHSY and CDR2 SAAADI. The CDR3 runs to 15 residues. Trimming stripped 3 bases from V and 0 bases from J, with 9 bases between. CDR3 sequence (DNA): TGCGCCAGCAGTGAAAGCAGACGCTCCTACAATGAGCAGTTCTTC. It translates to CASSESRRSYNEQFF.

This clonotype was observed many times. The chain recombines TRBV7-9 with TRBJ2-2; unclear D gene. Deletions cut 11 bases from V and 4 bases from J, with 11 bases between. The CDR3 spans 12 residues. Germline assignment: CDR1 SEHNR and CDR2 FQNEAQ (reference sequence). The CDR3 loop reads CASAAVTGELFF. DNA of the CDR3: TGTGCCTCCGCGGCAGTCACCGGGGAGCTGTTTTTT.

The chain employs TRBV4-2 and TRBJ2-2; the match to TRBD1 covers 8 bases. J lost 4 bases, V lost 2 bases, and 9 bases had no gene match. Germline-derived CDR1 and CDR2 are LGHNA and YNFKEQ. The CDR3 contains 17 residues. The CDR3 coding sequence is TGTGCCAGCAGCCAACACCAGGGGGCGTCGGTCACCGGGGAGCTGTTTTTT. Its translation: CASSQHQGASVTGELFF.

This chain connects TRBV27 to TRBJ2-3, with TRBD1 matching 7 bases. V dropped 8 bases and J dropped 2; count of bases not matched to a gene: 4. The CDR3 extends over 13 amino acids. The germline gives CDR1 MNHEY, CDR2 SMNVEV (reference sequence). The CDR3, as DNA: TGTGCCAGCCGGGACAGTTACACAGATACGCAGTATTTT. Its protein is CASRDSYTDTQYF.

This clonotype has just a few counts. V gene TRBV15 combines with J gene TRBJ2-3, with D unresolved. CDR3 length: 11 amino acids. Deletions cut 1 base from V and 8 bases from J, with 4 bases between. Germline V gene lookup returns CDR1 LNHNV and CDR2 YYDKDF (reference sequence). The CDR3 DNA reads as TGTGCCACCAGCAGAGCCGGTACGCAGTATTTT. This encodes CATSRAGTQYF.

This clonotype was observed at least ten times. This rearrangement joins TRBV5-1 to TRBJ2-1; weak D call: TRBD2 (6 bases). Trimming removed 4 bases from V and 5 bases from J, with 16 bases in between. This CDR3 comprises 15 residues. The germline V gene encodes CDR1 SGHRS and CDR2 YFSETQ. CDR3 protein: CASSVTGTPDNEQFF. As DNA, the CDR3 is TGCGCCAGCAGCGTTACCGGGACTCCTGACAATGAGCAGTTCTTC.

This clonotype was recorded at least ten times. The chain employs TRBV7-8 and TRBJ1-1; no firm D call. V was cut by 4 bases and J by 5 bases, with 23 bases left in between. The CDR3 is 17 amino acids. The germline V gene has CDR1 SGHVS and CDR2 FQNEAQ. Written as DNA, the CDR3 is TGTGCCAGCAGCTACCTGTTGGACCCGGGGATGGGAACTGAAGCTTTCTTT. This codes for CASSYLLDPGMGTEAFF.

The chain links TRBV20-1 to TRBJ2-2; TRBD2 might be the D (6 bases). The V and J ends lost 6 bases and 5 bases respectively, with 19 bases between them. Germline CDR1 reads DFQATT; CDR2 reads SNEGSKA (reference sequence). The CDR3 consists of 15 residues. CDR3 sequence: CSATGPWGLTGELFF. In DNA, the CDR3 is TGCAGTGCGACCGGGCCGTGGGGACTGACCGGGGAGCTGTTTTTT.

In the case of this clonotype: This may arise from a read error, as a much more abundant clone is one base away. The rearrangement uses TRBV12-3 or TRBV12-4 and TRBJ1-6; the D gene is possibly TRBD1 (5 bases). This CDR3 contains 14 residues. Here the CDR3 reads CANSFGTENSPLHF. The DNA for the CDR3 is TGTGCCAACAGTTTCGGGACGGAGAATTCACCCCTCCACTTT.

This clonotype was observed at least ten times. The chain joins TRBV4-1 to TRBJ1-4, with 9 nucleotides matching TRBD1. This CDR3 has 16 amino acids. V lost 3 bases to trimming and J lost 5 bases; unmatched junction nucleotides: 7. Germline loops: CDR1 MGHRA, CDR2 YSYEKL. In nucleotides, the CDR3 is TGCGCCAGCAGCCAGGCCGGGACAGGGAGCAATGAAAAACTGTTTTTT. Translating it yields CASSQAGTGSNEKLFF.

This clonotype was detected ten times or more. V is TRBV20-1 and J is TRBJ2-7, with a weak D call TRBD2 (7 bases). Trimming took off 5 bases at V and 6 bases at J, with 23 bases between the two ends. Germline V gene sequence: CDR1 DFQATT, CDR2 SNEGSKA (reference sequence). The CDR3 length is 15 residues. CDR3 residues: CSAGGAGQPTTEQYF. The CDR3 DNA reads as TGCAGTGCTGGGGGGGCCGGACAGCCGACGACCGAGCAGTACTTC.